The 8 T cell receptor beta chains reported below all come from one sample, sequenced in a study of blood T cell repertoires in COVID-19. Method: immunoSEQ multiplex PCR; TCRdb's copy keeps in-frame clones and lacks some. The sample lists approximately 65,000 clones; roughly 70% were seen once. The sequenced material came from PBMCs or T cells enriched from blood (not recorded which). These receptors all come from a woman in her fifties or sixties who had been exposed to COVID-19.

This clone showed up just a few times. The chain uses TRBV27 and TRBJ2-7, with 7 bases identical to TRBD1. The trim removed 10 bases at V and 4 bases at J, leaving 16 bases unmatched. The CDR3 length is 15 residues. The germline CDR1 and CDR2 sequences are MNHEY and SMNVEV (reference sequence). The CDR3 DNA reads TGTGCCACCGCGCGCCCCAGGGACAGAAGATACGAGCAGTACTTC. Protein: CATARPRDRRYEQYF.

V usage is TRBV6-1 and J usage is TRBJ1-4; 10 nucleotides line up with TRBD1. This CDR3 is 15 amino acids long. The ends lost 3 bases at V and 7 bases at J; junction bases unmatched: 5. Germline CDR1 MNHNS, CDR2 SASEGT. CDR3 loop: CASSEGTGVIEKLFF. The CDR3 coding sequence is TGTGCCAGCAGTGAGGGGACAGGGGTGATTGAAAAACTGTTTTTT.

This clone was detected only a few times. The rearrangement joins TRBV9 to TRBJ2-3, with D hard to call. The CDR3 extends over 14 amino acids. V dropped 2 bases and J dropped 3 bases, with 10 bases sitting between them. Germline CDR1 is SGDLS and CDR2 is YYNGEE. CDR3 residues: CASSVLSTTDTQYF. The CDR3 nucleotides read TGTGCCAGCAGCGTTCTCTCGACAACAGATACGCAGTATTTT.

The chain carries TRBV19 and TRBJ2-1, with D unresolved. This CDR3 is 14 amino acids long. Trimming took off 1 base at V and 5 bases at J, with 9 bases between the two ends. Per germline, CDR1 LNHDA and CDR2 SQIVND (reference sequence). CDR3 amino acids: CASSIVFRDNEQFF. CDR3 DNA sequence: TGTGCCAGTAGTATAGTTTTCCGAGACAATGAGCAGTTCTTC.

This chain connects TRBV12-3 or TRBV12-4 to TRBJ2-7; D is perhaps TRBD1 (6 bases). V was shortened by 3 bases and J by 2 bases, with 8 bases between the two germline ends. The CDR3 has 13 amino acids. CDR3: CASSLGQTYEQYF. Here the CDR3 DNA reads TGTGCCAGCAGTTTGGGACAAACCTACGAGCAGTACTTC.

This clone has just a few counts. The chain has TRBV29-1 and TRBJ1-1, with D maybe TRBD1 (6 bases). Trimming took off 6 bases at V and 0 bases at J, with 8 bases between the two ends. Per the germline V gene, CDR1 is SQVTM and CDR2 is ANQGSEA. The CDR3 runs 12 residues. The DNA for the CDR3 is TGCAGCGTGGGACACCTGAACACTGAAGCTTTCTTT. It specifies CSVGHLNTEAFF. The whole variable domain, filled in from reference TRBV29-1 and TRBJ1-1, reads SAVISQKPSRDICQRGTSLTIQCQVDSQVTMMFWYRQQPGQSLTLIATANQGSEATYESGFVIDKFPISRPNLTFSTLTVSNMSPEDSSIYLCSVGHLNTEAFFGQGTRLTVV.

CDR3 sequence (DNA): TGTGCCGTCCCCGGGACAGTGAAAGGCTACACCTTC. Its protein is CAVPGTVKGYTF. This chain joins TRBV11-2 and TRBJ1-2, with 7 bases matching TRBD1. The junction had 11 bases not matched to a gene; V was cut back by 11 bases and J by 8 bases. Germline V lookup: CDR1 SGHAT, CDR2 FQNNGV. The CDR3 has 12 amino acids.

The CDR3 region is CASSLPTSGTLNEQYF. For the CDR3, the DNA is TGTGCCAGCAGCTTACCGACTAGCGGGACATTAAACGAGCAGTACTTC. This chain connects TRBV7-8 to TRBJ2-7; 11 bases match TRBD2. The CDR3 length is 16 residues. CDR1 and CDR2 (germline): SGHVS, FQNEAQ. V shed 2 bases, J shed 5 bases, and the junction held 8 bases outside the gene matches.